A single sample gave rise to the 9 T cell receptor beta chains below, sequenced in a study of blood T cell repertoires in COVID-19. The data were produced by immunoSEQ multiplex PCR, yet TCRdb's version contains in-frame clones alone and is incomplete. Altogether approximately 99,000 clones are present, roughly 84% being singletons, with the ten largest covering under 15%. Sequenced sample: peripheral blood. The receptor source for this set is a woman aged 60-70 years in a cohort sampled during active or convalescent COVID-19.

The chain has TRBV27 and TRBJ2-6; D not resolved. There are 16 residues in the CDR3. CDR1 and CDR2 (germline): MNHEY, SMNVEV (reference sequence). Trimming pared 2 bases from V and 0 bases from J, leaving 8 bases between. CDR3: CASSLTYSSGANVLTF. DNA of the CDR3: TGTGCCAGCAGTTTAACCTACAGCTCTGGGGCCAACGTCCTGACTTTC.

Only a few counts were recorded for this clone. The rearrangement joins TRBV27 to TRBJ1-1; tentatively, D is TRBD1 (5 bases). This CDR3 spans 14 amino acids. Germline CDR1 is MNHEY and CDR2 is SMNVEV (reference sequence). The V and J ends lost 5 bases and 1 base respectively, with 11 bases between them. The CDR3 here is CASSRGWRNTEAFF. The CDR3 DNA reads TGTGCCAGCAGTAGGGGTTGGAGGAACACTGAAGCTTTCTTT.

V gene TRBV6-5 combines with J gene TRBJ1-6; TRBD1 aligns across 8 bases. Germline CDR1 MNHEY, CDR2 SVGAGI. CDR3 length equals 14 residues. With 6 bases clipped from V and 3 bases from J, the junction kept 1 base outside the gene matches. The CDR3 region has the DNA TGTGCCAGCAGAACAGGGGGCTATAATTCACCCCTCCACTTT. It specifies CASRTGGYNSPLHF.

This chain uses TRBV2 with TRBJ1-1; D remains ambiguous. V was shortened by 5 bases and J by 1 base, with 14 bases between the two germline ends. This CDR3 is built from 15 residues. The germline CDR1 and CDR2 sequences are SNHLY and FYNNEI. This CDR3 reads CASSPMRLPNTEAFF. In nucleotides, the CDR3 is TGTGCCAGCAGTCCCATGAGGTTGCCGAACACTGAAGCTTTCTTT. Using reference TRBV2 and TRBJ1-1 for the parts outside the CDR3, the full variable domain is EPEVTQTPSHQVTQMGQEVILRCVPISNHLYFYWYRQILGQKVEFLVSFYNNEISEKSEIFDDQFSVERPDGSNFTLKIRSTKLEDSAMYFCASSPMRLPNTEAFFGQGTRLTVV.

This chain connects TRBV5-1 to TRBJ1-1; 7 bases are shared with TRBD1. V dropped 5 bases and J dropped 5; count of bases not matched to a gene: 9. This CDR3 has 14 amino acids. CDR1 and CDR2 (germline): SGHRS, YFSETQ. CDR3 in DNA: TGCGCCAGCAGTTCGCTAGGGGGCTTAACTGAAGCTTTCTTT. As protein: CASSSLGGLTEAFF.

The V and J genes are TRBV7-2 and TRBJ2-7; weak D call: TRBD2 (6 bases). V lost 7 bases, J lost 0 bases, and 10 bases lay in between. Germline assignment: CDR1 SGHTA and CDR2 FQGNSA. The CDR3 extends over 13 amino acids. In DNA, the CDR3 is TGTGCCAGCAATCTGGGGGGCTCCTACGAGCAGTACTTC. This encodes CASNLGGSYEQYF.

The V and J genes are TRBV5-5 and TRBJ1-3; D ambiguous. The CDR3 consists of 15 residues. The V and J ends lost 0 bases and 0 bases respectively, with 7 bases between them. CDR1 and CDR2 (germline): SGHKS, YYEKEE (reference sequence). The CDR3 nucleotides read TGTGCCAGCAGCTTGGGGCTCAGCTCTGGAAACACCATATATTTT. This gives the protein CASSLGLSSGNTIYF. Full variable domain (rest looked up from reference TRBV5-5 and TRBJ1-3): DAGVTQSPTHLIKTRGQQVTLRCSPISGHKSVSWYQQVLGQGPQFIFQYYEKEERGRGNFPDRFSARQFPNYSSELNVNALLLGDSALYLCASSLGLSSGNTIYFGEGSWLTVV.

This clone was seen a few times. The chain recombines TRBV18 with TRBJ1-5; D gene uncertain. The germline gives CDR1 KGHSH, CDR2 LQKENI. V shed 1 base and J shed 5 bases, with 9 bases lying between them. This CDR3 is 14 amino acids long. The CDR3 DNA follows: TGTGCCAGCTCACCACAGGTGGGAGATCAGCCCCAGCATTTT. Translating it yields CASSPQVGDQPQHF.

This clone was recorded a few times. This rearrangement joins TRBV12-3 or TRBV12-4 to TRBJ1-5, with TRBD1 identical over 7 bases. The CDR3 spans 13 residues. J lost 7 bases, V lost 6 bases, and 6 bases had no gene match. CDR3 sequence reads: CASREQGYQPQHF. The DNA of the CDR3 is TGTGCCAGCAGGGAACAGGGGTACCAGCCCCAGCATTTT.